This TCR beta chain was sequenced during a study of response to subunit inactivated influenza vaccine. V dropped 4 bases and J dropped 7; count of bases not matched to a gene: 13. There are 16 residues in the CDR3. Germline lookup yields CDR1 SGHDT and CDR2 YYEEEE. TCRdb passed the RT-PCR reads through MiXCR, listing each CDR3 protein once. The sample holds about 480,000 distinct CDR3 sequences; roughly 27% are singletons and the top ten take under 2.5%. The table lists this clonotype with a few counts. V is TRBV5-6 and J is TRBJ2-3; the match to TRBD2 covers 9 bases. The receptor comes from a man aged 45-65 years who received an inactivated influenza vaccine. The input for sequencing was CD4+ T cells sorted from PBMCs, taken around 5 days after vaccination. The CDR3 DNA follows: TGTGCCAGCAGCCCACGGGTTGCGGGGGGGATCCATACGCAGTATTTT. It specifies CASSPRVAGGIHTQYF.